A selection of T cell receptor beta chains follows, all from one sample in a study of post-analysis software for immune sequencing data. TCRdb independently ran MiXCR on the PCR reads; one entry per CDR3 protein. The sample includes under 900,000 distinct CDR3 sequences, approximately 57% of them seen just once. Sequenced material: blood. These receptors originate from a girl aged 5 to 17 with multiple sclerosis. The CDR3 runs from the conserved cysteine through the conserved F or W. D genes are given only for firm matches.

NA | TRBJ2-6 | 19 | TRBV14 | CASSQGAGAMSYGANVLTF
NA | TRBJ1-4 | 14 | TRBV29-1 | CSAGVPGRGEKLFF
TRBD2 | TRBJ2-3 | 16 | TRBV12-3/TRBV12-4 | CASRGVAGASTDTQYF
NA | TRBJ2-3 | 18 | TRBV20-1 | CSARAGSLFLAGTDTQYF
TRBD2 | TRBJ2-7 | 14 | TRBV7-9 | CASSLLAGVREQYF
NA | TRBJ2-7 | 14 | TRBV5-1 | CASSLDPKTYEQYF
NA | TRBJ1-2 | 12 | TRBV20-1 | CSAMRTNYGYTF
NA | TRBJ2-7 | 11 | TRBV7-9 | CASSADREQYF
TRBD2 | TRBJ2-3 | 16 | TRBV20-1 | CSARGGLAGGPDTQYF
TRBD2 | TRBJ2-3 | 18 | TRBV4-1 | CASSQGTSGKLATDTQYF